A selection of T cell receptor beta chains follows, all from one sample in a study of cytomegalovirus exposure and HLA in healthy donors. TCRdb's copy holds only in-frame clones and misses some; the assay was immunoSEQ multiplex PCR. The sample lists over 150,000 clones, approximately 90% occurring once. The sequencing sample was made of PBMCs. These receptors all come from a woman in her 30s in good health and CMV-seronegative. The CDR3 runs from the conserved cysteine through the conserved F or W. Size values are once, few and many counts, or a class for expanded clones, and some rows have none.

V	J	size	CDR3
TRBV10-3	TRBJ2-2	.	CAIGLAGGHGELFF
TRBV6-6	TRBJ2-2	once	CASSRREGQTGELFF
TRBV7-2	TRBJ2-7	.	CASSPGQGPYEQYF
TRBV5-4	TRBJ2-5	.	CASSLGRFQETQYF
TRBV19	TRBJ1-6	.	CASRGTGFSPLHF
TRBV28	TRBJ2-2	once	CASSSKGGPSGELFF
TRBV7-2	TRBJ2-5	.	CASSLAAGQRQETQYF
TRBV7-8	TRBJ1-6	.	CASSLQGASPPLHF
TRBV7-8	.	once	CASSLGAGASYEQYF
TRBV7-2	TRBJ2-5	.	CASSHRTSGGEWAETQYF
TRBV9	TRBJ2-2	.	CASSTQTGGTGELFF
TRBV28	TRBJ2-7	once	CASSPPGSTEQYF
TRBV7-6	TRBJ1-6	.	CASSLAVPGINNSPLHF
TRBV29-1	TRBJ1-5	.	CSVDSGVNQPQHF
TRBV28	TRBJ1-6	.	CASSFRGRGGSPLHF
TRBV28	TRBJ2-2	.	CASSFAGINTGELFF
TRBV15	TRBJ2-4	.	CATSRDSGTSGTLAKNIQYF
TRBV6-5	TRBJ1-2	.	CASSYSNTVYGYTF
TRBV27	TRBJ2-7	.	CASSRTGGYEQYF
TRBV27	TRBJ1-2	few	CASRVGGANYGYTF
TRBV27	TRBJ2-5	.	CASSFGRGETQYF
TRBV5-6	TRBJ2-3	.	CASSLLAGGKSTDTQYF
TRBV7-9	TRBJ1-2	.	CASSSAGGRSGYTF
TRBV4-3	TRBJ2-5	.	CASSPNPGQPQETQYF
TRBV7-9	TRBJ2-1	.	CASSFIGRDNEQFF
TRBV4-1	TRBJ2-7	.	CASSQGAARGRYEQYF
TRBV5-1	TRBJ2-1	.	CASMGLAGYNEQFF
TRBV5-1	TRBJ2-2	.	CASSATGRGVTGELFF
TRBV27	TRBJ1-5	.	CASSFRGQGYQPQHF
TRBV5-1	TRBJ2-5	.	CASSAGQGGQYF
TRBV4-1	TRBJ1-4	.	CASSQTGELMKKLFF
TRBV5-1	TRBJ2-5	.	CASSLGAVQETQYF
TRBV2	TRBJ2-2	.	CASSRTGGGVNTGELFF
TRBV28	TRBJ2-7	.	CASSSPTGFSSYEQYF
TRBV7-6	TRBJ2-2	.	CASSPFVRGANTGELFF
TRBV5-4	TRBJ2-7	.	CASSDPSTGSYEQYF
TRBV2	TRBJ1-4	once	CASRIGGPGTGNEKLFF
TRBV7-9	TRBJ2-1	.	CASSFGSTSGVSYNEQFF
TRBV10-1	TRBJ2-1	.	CASSVTTDNEQFF
TRBV7-8	TRBJ1-1	once	CASSLGETEAFF
TRBV27	TRBJ2-5	.	CASSLGAGWQETQYF
TRBV6-5	TRBJ1-1	few	CASSYGPGSNTEAFF
TRBV5-1	TRBJ2-1	.	CASSLDGPPYNEQFF
TRBV10-2	TRBJ2-3	.	CASNRAGGWTDTQYF
TRBV27	TRBJ2-3	.	CASSPPGRDTQYF
TRBV5-1	TRBJ1-3	.	CASSGTGDSGNTIYF
TRBV5-1	TRBJ2-5	.	CASSLLADQETQYF
TRBV6-5	TRBJ1-1	.	CASRGGGMSTEAFF
TRBV27	TRBJ2-7	.	CASSLYRDYFYEQYF
TRBV19	TRBJ1-1	.	CASTPNRVGNTEAFF
TRBV10-2	TRBJ1-1	few	CASSVEREDTEAFF
TRBV27	TRBJ1-6	.	CASSLGAGGTSPLHF
TRBV28	TRBJ2-7	.	CASTTGTRSEQYF
TRBV2	TRBJ2-1	.	CASKGTRGNEQFF
TRBV27	TRBJ2-3	.	CASSLRQGVGTQYF
TRBV6-5	TRBJ2-3	few	CASRAGALGDTQYF
TRBV11-2	TRBJ1-4	.	CASSVQSTNEKLFF
TRBV9	TRBJ2-2	.	CASSARRGTGTGELFF
TRBV6-1	TRBJ2-3	.	CASLPSRADTQYF
TRBV27	TRBJ1-6	.	CASSPMGQGIRNSPLHF